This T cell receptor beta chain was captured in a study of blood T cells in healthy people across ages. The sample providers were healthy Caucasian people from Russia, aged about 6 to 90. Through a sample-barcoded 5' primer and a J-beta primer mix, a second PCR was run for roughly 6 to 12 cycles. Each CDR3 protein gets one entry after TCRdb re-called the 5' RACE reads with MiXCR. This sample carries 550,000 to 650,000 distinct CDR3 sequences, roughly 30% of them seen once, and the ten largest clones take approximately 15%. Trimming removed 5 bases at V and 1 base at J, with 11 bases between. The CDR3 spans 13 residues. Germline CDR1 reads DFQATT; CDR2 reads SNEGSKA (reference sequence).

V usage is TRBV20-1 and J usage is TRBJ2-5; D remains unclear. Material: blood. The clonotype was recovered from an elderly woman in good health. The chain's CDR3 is CSAERTVQETQYF. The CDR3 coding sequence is TGCAGTGCTGAGCGAACAGTCCAAGAGACCCAGTACTTC.